A selection of T cell receptor beta chains follows, all from one sample in a study of T cell responses to AZD1222 COVID-19 vaccine. Using immunoSEQ multiplex PCR, the repertoire was profiled, and TCRdb retains in-frame clones only, with some absent. The data contain about 85,000 clones, roughly nine tenths of them singletons. The sequenced sample was peripheral blood, obtained on day 0 of AZD1222 vaccination. Receptors were obtained from an adult in good health. Both conserved end residues are part of each CDR3. The D gene is left open where the match is weak.

len	v_gene	d_gene	j_gene	CDR3nt	CDR3aa
13	TRBV19	TRBD1	TRBJ1-2	TGTGCCAGTCATCCGGGACAGGGCGATGGCTACACCTTC	CASHPGQGDGYTF
13	TRBV13	-	TRBJ1-2	TGTGCCAGCAGCTCGATGGTGGGGTATGGCTACACCTTC	CASSSMVGYGYTF
14	TRBV25-1	-	TRBJ2-1	TGTGCCAGCAGTGAGGACAGTGGGGGAAATGAGCAGTTCTTC	CASSEDSGGNEQFF
16	TRBV28	-	TRBJ1-6	TGTGCCAGCTCCTCGGGTTATAGCTCCTATAATTCACCCCTCCACTTT	CASSSGYSSYNSPLHF
16	TRBV19	TRBD1	TRBJ1-6	TGTGCCAGTAGTATAGCCGCCGGGACAGGGCAGTCACCCCTCCACTTT	CASSIAAGTGQSPLHF
14	TRBV28	TRBD1	TRBJ1-5	TGTGCCAGCAGCTACGACAGGGACCGCCAGCCCCAGCATTTT	CASSYDRDRQPQHF
16	TRBV21-1	-	TRBJ1-6	TGTGCCAGCAGCAAAGTAGGGACAGGAGAAGGTTCACCCCTCCACTTT	CASSKVGTGEGSPLHF
16	TRBV10-2	-	TRBJ1-6	TGCGCCAGCAGTGAGGGCCGTGGGACGGATAATTCACCCCTCCACTTT	CASSEGRGTDNSPLHF
11	TRBV28	-	TRBJ2-7	TGTGCCAGCAGTAGCCATCTCGAGCAGTACTTC	CASSSHLEQYF
16	TRBV5-6	-	TRBJ1-2	TGTGCCAGCACCTATGTTGCTCGGGGAGTGAACTATGGCTACACCTTC	CASTYVARGVNYGYTF
13	TRBV5-1	-	TRBJ1-2	TGCGCCAGCAGCGGATCAACGGGGTATGGCTACACCTTC	CASSGSTGYGYTF
16	TRBV6-2/TRBV6-3	TRBD1	TRBJ2-7	TGTGCCAGCAGTTACGGGGGACAGGGGGGGCTGTACGAGCAGTACTTC	CASSYGGQGGLYEQYF
15	TRBV2	TRBD2	TRBJ2-2	TGTGCCAGCGGACTAGCGGGAGGGTTTACCGGGGAGCTGTTTTTT	CASGLAGGFTGELFF
16	TRBV4-2	-	TRBJ2-2	TGTGCCAGCAGCCAATCCATGGGTTCGAACACCGGGGAGCTGTTTTTT	CASSQSMGSNTGELFF
13	TRBV28	-	TRBJ2-7	TGTGCCAGCAGTTTTTATGGCAACCTGGAGCAGTACTTC	CASSFYGNLEQYF